This TCR beta chain was recovered during a study of blood T cells in healthy people across ages. About the study: In model experiments, template switching was able to capture about one barcoded beta molecule for every two T cells that were present.

A second PCR of roughly 7 to 11 cycles used a sample-barcoded 5' primer and a J-beta primer mix. All cDNA molecules were each tagged by a template-switch adaptor with 12 random nucleotides. TCRdb recomputed calls from the 5' RACE reads with MiXCR, one row per CDR3 protein. Of about 640,000 distinct CDR3 sequences listed, roughly 50% were seen once; the top ten hold 30% to 40%. Per sample, no less than 5 micrograms of total RNA were extracted. This CDR3 region has 14 residues. Germline V gives CDR1 DFQATT, CDR2 SNEGSKA (reference sequence). V lost 2 bases to trimming and J lost 0 bases, with 10 bases between them.

This clonotype originated in a man in his fifties or sixties in good health. The chain links TRBV20-1 to TRBJ1-2; no clear D gene. Sequencing was done on a sample of blood. The DNA for the CDR3 is TGCAGTGCTAGAAATCCCGGTACTAACTATGGCTACACCTTC. Translating gives CSARNPGTNYGYTF.